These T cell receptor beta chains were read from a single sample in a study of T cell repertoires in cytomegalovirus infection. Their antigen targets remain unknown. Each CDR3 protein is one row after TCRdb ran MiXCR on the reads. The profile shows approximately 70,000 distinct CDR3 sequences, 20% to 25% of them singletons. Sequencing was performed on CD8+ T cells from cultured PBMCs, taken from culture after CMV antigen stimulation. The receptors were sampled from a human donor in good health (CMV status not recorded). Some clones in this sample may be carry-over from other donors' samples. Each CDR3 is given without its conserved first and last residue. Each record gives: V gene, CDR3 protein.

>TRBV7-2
ASSSWGTGGGETQY
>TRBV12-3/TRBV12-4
ASTTGTGGISYNSPLH
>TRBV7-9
ASSLGGIGQPQH
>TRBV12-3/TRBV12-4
ASSSTSADRDRGSDTQY
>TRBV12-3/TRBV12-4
ASSLSGKPQH
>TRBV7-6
ASSLGRGAGAPGDEQF
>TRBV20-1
SARDRTLDNTQY
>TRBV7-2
ASSLESRAFNSPLH
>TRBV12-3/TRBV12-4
ASSLGGLAGHNEQF
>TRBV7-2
ASSSVLQLGTDHNEQF
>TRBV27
ASSLSARGYTEAF
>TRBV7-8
ASSLDGGELF
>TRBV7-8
ASSLVVGPRETQY
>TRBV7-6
ASSFGTGASYEQY
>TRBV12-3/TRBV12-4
ASSPIQGAYSYEQY
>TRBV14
ASSQDLSEKLF
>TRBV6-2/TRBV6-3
ASSYSWGVDTDTQY
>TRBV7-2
ASSFFRGSYEQY
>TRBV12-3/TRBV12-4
ASSLAPGGNEQF
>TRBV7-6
ASSPGNEKLF
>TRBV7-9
ASSGTTGFYEQY
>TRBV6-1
ASSVRTGDEQY
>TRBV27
ASSLHTKNIQY
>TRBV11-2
ASSLGGAPYEQY
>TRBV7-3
ASSLIRAGNYGYT
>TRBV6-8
ASSANLGGYT
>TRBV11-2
ASSPTGTGANVLT
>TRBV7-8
ASSLKAGLYAYEQY
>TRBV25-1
ASRDGTRDYGYT
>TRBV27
ASSASGGDRTYEQY
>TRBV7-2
ASSLASRGTGNTGELF
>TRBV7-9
ASSLGRNEQY
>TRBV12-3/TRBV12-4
ASRPGGPGNTQY
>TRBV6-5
ASATSSYNEQF
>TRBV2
ASSEAGGTLPPLH
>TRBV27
ASSFKQGRTEAF
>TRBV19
ASSIDLGDYGYT
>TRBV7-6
ASSKGGAEAF
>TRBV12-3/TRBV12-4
ASSLYRDNDQPQH
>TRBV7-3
ASSFGTGVNQPQH
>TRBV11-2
ASSLPLQETQY
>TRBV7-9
ASSARDLNSQETQY
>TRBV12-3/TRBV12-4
ASSSGTGFYEQY
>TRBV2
ASSEANTEAF
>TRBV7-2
ASSPTRGTNEKLF
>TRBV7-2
ASSLGFQASYGYT
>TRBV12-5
ASGLVRVENTEAF
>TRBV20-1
SARVPDRGLETQY
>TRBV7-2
ASRPGATNEKLF
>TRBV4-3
ASSPRTPSSDYYNEQF
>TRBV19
ASSIETLNTEAF